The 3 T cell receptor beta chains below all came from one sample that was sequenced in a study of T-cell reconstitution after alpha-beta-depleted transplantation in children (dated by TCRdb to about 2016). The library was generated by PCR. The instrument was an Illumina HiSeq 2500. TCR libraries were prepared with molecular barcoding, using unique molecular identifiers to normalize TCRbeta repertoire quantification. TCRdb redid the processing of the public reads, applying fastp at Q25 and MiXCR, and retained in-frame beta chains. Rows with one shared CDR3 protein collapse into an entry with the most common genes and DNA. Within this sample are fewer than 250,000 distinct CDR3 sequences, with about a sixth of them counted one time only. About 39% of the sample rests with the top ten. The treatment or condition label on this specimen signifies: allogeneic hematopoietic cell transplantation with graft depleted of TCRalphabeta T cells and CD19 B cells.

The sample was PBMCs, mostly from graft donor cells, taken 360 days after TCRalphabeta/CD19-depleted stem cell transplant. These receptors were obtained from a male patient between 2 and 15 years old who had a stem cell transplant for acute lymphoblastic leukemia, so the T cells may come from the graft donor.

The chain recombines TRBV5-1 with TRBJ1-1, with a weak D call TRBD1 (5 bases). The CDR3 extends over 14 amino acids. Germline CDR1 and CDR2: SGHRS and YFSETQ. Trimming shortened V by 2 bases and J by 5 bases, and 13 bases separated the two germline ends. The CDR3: CASSFQGEGTEAFF. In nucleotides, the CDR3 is TGCGCCAGCAGCTTCCAGGGAGAGGGAACTGAAGCTTTCTTT.

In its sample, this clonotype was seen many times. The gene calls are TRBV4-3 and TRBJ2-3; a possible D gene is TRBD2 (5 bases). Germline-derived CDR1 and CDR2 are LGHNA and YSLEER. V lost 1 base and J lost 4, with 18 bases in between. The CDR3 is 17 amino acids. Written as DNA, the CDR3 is TGCGCCAGCAGCCAAGGTCTCGGCGGAGGTCAAGCAGATACGCAGTATTTT. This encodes CASSQGLGGGQADTQYF.

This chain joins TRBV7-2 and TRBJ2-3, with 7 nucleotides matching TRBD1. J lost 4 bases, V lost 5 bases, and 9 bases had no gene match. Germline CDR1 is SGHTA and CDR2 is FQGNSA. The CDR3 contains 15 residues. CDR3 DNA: TGTGCCAGCAGCCAACTAGACAGGGTTTCAGATACGCAGTATTTT. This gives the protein CASSQLDRVSDTQYF.